This T cell receptor (beta chain) was recovered during a study of T cells expressing NK-cell markers. Whole-study context: Seven of the eight sequenced donors were HCMV-seropositive; one was seronegative.

With the 5' RACE reads reprocessed, TCRdb shows one record per CDR3 protein and no DNA. This sample's clone table lists 500,000 to 700,000 distinct CDR3 sequences. Study-level findings and limits: The share of CD8+ T cells held by dominant NKG2C+ clonotypes was about 1.0-7.5% in roughly 6 donors.

Concerning this clonotype: Its antigen is unknown.

CDR1 SQVTM and CDR2 ANQGSEA come from the germline V gene. The CDR3 runs 15 residues. The chain joins TRBV29-1 to TRBJ2-5; checking the TCRdb D call of TRBD2 is not possible without DNA. Input material: blood T cells: a sorted CD56 or NKG2C T cell subset, CD4+ or CD8+ T cells, or bulk PBMC T cells (not recorded which). The TCR sequence derives from a man between 18 and 35 years old in good health. Here the CDR3 reads CSVVRLAEHQETQYF.